The 29 T cell receptor beta chains below all came from one sample that was sequenced in a study of cytomegalovirus exposure and HLA in healthy donors. Repertoires were generated with immunoSEQ multiplex PCR, while TCRdb's copy carries only in-frame clones and drops some. The table records some 100,000 clones, 86% of them present only once. The sample comprised PBMCs. The receptor set was obtained from a man younger than 35 in good health and CMV-seronegative.

The chain has TRBV30 and TRBJ1-1; TRBD1 is a possible D gene (5 bases). The CDR3 is 14 amino acids. The germline CDR1 and CDR2 sequences are GTSNPN and SVGIG (reference sequence). Trimming removed 5 bases at V and 2 bases at J, with 15 bases between. The CDR3 region has the DNA TGTGCCTGGCGATTGAGACAGACAAACACTGAAGCTTTCTTT. Protein sequence: CAWRLRQTNTEAFF.

This chain uses TRBV30 with TRBJ2-7; 8 positions match TRBD2. Germline V CDR1 and CDR2: GTSNPN, SVGIG (reference sequence). CDR3 length: 13 residues. J lost 7 bases, V lost 6 bases, and 11 bases had no gene match. CDR3 DNA sequence: TGTGCCTGTAAACGCGGGGGGCTCGATGAGCAGTACTTC. It codes for CACKRGGLDEQYF.

The rearrangement joins TRBV18 to TRBJ2-5, with unresolved D. Trimming stripped 2 bases from V and 0 bases from J, with 4 bases between. The CDR3 extends over 13 amino acids. Germline lookup yields CDR1 KGHSH and CDR2 LQKENI. The CDR3 region is CASSPVYQETQYF. The CDR3, as DNA: TGTGCCAGCTCACCAGTATACCAAGAGACCCAGTACTTC.

The V call is TRBV6-1, the J call TRBJ1-3, with 9 bases matching TRBD1. The length of the CDR3 is 15 residues. The germline V gene encodes CDR1 MNHNS and CDR2 SASEGT. The junction had 5 bases not matched to a gene; V was cut back by 0 bases and J by 8 bases. The CDR3 reads CASSEADRGGDTIYF. As DNA, the CDR3 is TGTGCCAGCAGTGAAGCGGACAGGGGTGGGGACACCATATATTTT.

The chain combines TRBV5-1 with TRBJ1-2; maybe TRBD1 (6 bases). Per germline, CDR1 SGHRS and CDR2 YFSETQ. The CDR3 covers 14 residues. Deletions cut 0 bases from V and 2 bases from J, with 8 bases between. The CDR3 spells CASSLDGQNYGYTF. In nucleotides, the CDR3 is TGCGCCAGCAGCTTGGATGGACAGAACTATGGCTACACCTTC.

The gene calls are TRBV6-1 and TRBJ1-1, with no clear D. Trimming stripped 3 bases from V and 3 bases from J, with 11 bases between. This CDR3 has 14 amino acids. CDR1 MNHNS and CDR2 SASEGT come from the germline V gene. CDR3: CASSDNRGYTEAFF. In DNA, the CDR3 is TGTGCCAGCAGTGATAACCGAGGGTACACTGAAGCTTTCTTT.

This clone is a singleton in its sample. The rearrangement uses TRBV14 and TRBJ1-2, with 10 positions matching TRBD1. The CDR3 consists of 16 residues. Germline V gene sequence: CDR1 SGHDN, CDR2 FVKESK. V lost 1 base to trimming and J lost 7 bases; unmatched junction nucleotides: 9. The CDR3: CASSQVGQGGAAGYTF. The CDR3 coding sequence is TGTGCCAGCAGCCAAGTCGGACAGGGGGGCGCGGCTGGCTACACCTTC.

The chain combines TRBV5-6 with TRBJ2-3; D might be TRBD2 (6 bases). Germline loops: CDR1 SGHDT, CDR2 YYEEEE. The CDR3 is 15 residues long. With 0 bases removed from V and 0 bases from J, the gap between germline ends came to 8 bases. Here the CDR3 reads CASSLGGESTDTQYF. The DNA for the CDR3 is TGTGCCAGCAGCTTGGGGGGGGAAAGCACAGATACGCAGTATTTT. The entire variable domain, with the rest obtained from reference TRBV5-6 and TRBJ2-3, is as follows: DAGVTQSPTHLIKTRGQQVTLRCSPKSGHDTVSWYQQALGQGPQFIFQYYEEEERQRGNFPDRFSGHQFPNYSSELNVNALLLGDSALYLCASSLGGESTDTQYFGPGTRLTVL.

The V and J genes are TRBV10-2 and TRBJ1-2; the D gene is possibly TRBD1 (5 bases). Trimming removed 3 bases from V and 8 bases from J, with 7 bases in between. This CDR3 spans 11 amino acids. CDR1 is WSHSY, CDR2 SAAADI, per germline. The CDR3: CASSDWGGYTF. CDR3 coding DNA: TGCGCCAGCAGTGATTGGGGCGGCTACACCTTC.

This chain uses TRBV25-1 with TRBJ2-5, with 8 positions matching TRBD2. CDR3 length equals 15 residues. V lost 1 base, J lost 5 bases, and 6 bases stayed unmatched. The germline V gene has CDR1 MGHDK and CDR2 SYGVNS. The CDR3 here is CASSEFGGGGETQYF. CDR3 coding DNA: TGTGCCAGCAGTGAATTTGGGGGCGGGGGGGAGACCCAGTACTTC.

The DNA of the CDR3 is TGTGCCAGCAGCGGGGACAGGGGGCGGGAGCAGTACTTC. Translating gives CASSGDRGREQYF. The J gene is TRBJ2-7, the V gene TRBV6-6, with 12 bases aligning to TRBD1. Germline trimming cut 6 bases from V and 7 bases from J; bases unmatched to any gene: 4. The length of the CDR3 is 13 residues. The germline V gene has CDR1 MNHNY and CDR2 SVGAGI (reference sequence).

The count of this clone is one. The chain employs TRBV11-3 and TRBJ1-6; no clear D gene. CDR3 length: 13 residues. Germline V gene lookup returns CDR1 SGHNT and CDR2 YENEEA. Trimming cost V 1 base and J 10 bases, with 8 bases left between them. CDR3 DNA: TGTGCCAGCAGCTTAGGCGGCGAATCACCCCTCCACTTT. This translates into CASSLGGESPLHF.

The chain is built from TRBV4-1 and TRBJ1-5; D remains unclear. Trimming took off 1 base at V and 1 base at J, with 11 bases between the two ends. In germline, CDR1 is MGHRA, CDR2 YSYEKL. The CDR3 length is 16 residues. In DNA, the CDR3 is TGCGCCAGCAGCCAAGTACCCAGTAAGAGCAATCAGCCCCAGCATTTT. This translates into CASSQVPSKSNQPQHF.

This chain uses TRBV4-1 with TRBJ2-2; D is possibly TRBD1 (6 bases). V lost 3 bases and J 2 bases, leaving 13 bases between the germline ends. The CDR3 totals 16 residues. Per germline, CDR1 MGHRA and CDR2 YSYEKL. This chain's CDR3 is CASSQTRTENTGELFF. The CDR3 DNA sequence: TGCGCCAGCAGCCAGACCCGGACAGAAAACACCGGGGAGCTGTTTTTT.

This rearrangement joins TRBV5-1 to TRBJ1-2, with unresolved D. V lost 0 bases, J lost 5 bases, and 14 bases lay in between. This CDR3 has 15 residues. Germline V gives CDR1 SGHRS, CDR2 YFSETQ. This chain's CDR3 is CASSLEPASTYGYTF. CDR3 DNA sequence: TGCGCCAGCAGCTTGGAGCCGGCTTCGACTTATGGCTACACCTTC.

This clone was seen only once. The J gene is TRBJ1-1, the V gene TRBV18; 8 bases agree with TRBD1. The CDR3 is 16 amino acids. Germline loops: CDR1 KGHSH, CDR2 LQKENI. Trimming took 4 bases from V and 1 from J; bases not matched to a gene: 8. CDR3 sequence: CASSRSGGAWNTEAFF. The CDR3 nucleotides read TGTGCCAGCTCACGATCAGGGGGCGCTTGGAACACTGAAGCTTTCTTT.

The chain uses TRBV6-6 and TRBJ2-5; 8 bases map to TRBD2. Looked up from germline, CDR1 is MNHNY and CDR2 is SVGAGI (reference sequence). V gave up 6 bases and J gave up 4 bases; unmatched junction bases: 1. The CDR3 contains 12 residues. The DNA of the CDR3 is TGTGCCAGCAGCGGGGGGGGAGAGACCCAGTACTTC. Protein product: CASSGGGETQYF.

This chain joins TRBV27 and TRBJ1-5; maybe TRBD1 (6 bases). The CDR3 covers 14 residues. V lost 4 bases, J lost 6 bases, and 13 bases lay in between. Germline V gives CDR1 MNHEY, CDR2 SMNVEV (reference sequence). CDR3 nucleotides: TGTGCCAGCAGTTCGACAGGCAGGAGTCAGCCCCAGCATTTT. It yields the protein CASSSTGRSQPQHF.

Comments on this clone: The same CDR3 can be traced to other DNA sequences in this sample. CDR3: CASSLTGNTEAFF. The CDR3 DNA reads as TGCGCCAGCAGCTTGACAGGGAACACTGAAGCTTTCTTT. V gene TRBV5-1 combines with J gene TRBJ1-1; weak D call: TRBD1 (5 bases). This CDR3 is built from 13 residues. From germline, CDR1 is SGHRS and CDR2 YFSETQ. The V end lost 1 base, the J end lost 1 base, and 5 bases lay between the germline ends. The full variable domain, its missing parts supplied by reference TRBV5-1 and TRBJ1-1, is KAGVTQTPRYLIKTRGQQVTLSCSPISGHRSVSWYQQTPGQGLQFLFEYFSETQRNKGNFPGRFSGRQFSNSRSEMNVSTLELGDSALYLCASSLTGNTEAFFGQGTRLTVV.

This clone has a handful of counts. The chain links TRBV27 to TRBJ2-5, with 8 bases aligning to TRBD1. Germline V gene sequence: CDR1 MNHEY, CDR2 SMNVEV (reference sequence). This CDR3 contains 15 residues. Trimming at V came to 5 bases and at J to 2 bases, leaving 7 bases not matched to a gene. CDR3 DNA: TGTGCCAGCAGTCCCCGGACAGGGTGGCAAGAGACCCAGTACTTC. This gives the protein CASSPRTGWQETQYF.

V gene TRBV18 combines with J gene TRBJ1-1, with 7 nucleotides matching TRBD1. The CDR3 spans 12 residues. V shed 4 bases, J shed 8 bases, and the junction held 4 bases outside the gene matches. Per germline, CDR1 KGHSH and CDR2 LQKENI. As DNA, the CDR3 is TGTGCCAGCTCACAGCAGGGGGAAGAAGCTTTCTTT. This codes for CASSQQGEEAFF.

The rearrangement links TRBV5-1 to TRBJ2-3, with D unresolved. This CDR3 region has 12 residues. Trimming left V 0 bases short and J 5 bases short, with 4 bases between. CDR1 SGHRS and CDR2 YFSETQ come from the germline V gene. The CDR3 DNA follows: TGCGCCAGCAGCTTGGTCCTAGATACGCAGTATTTT. Translation: CASSLVLDTQYF.

The gene calls are TRBV11-2 and TRBJ2-1, with 10 bases lining up with TRBD2. Losses at the gene ends were 8 bases for V and 7 bases for J; bases not matched to a gene: 5. The CDR3 contains 13 residues. Germline CDR1 is SGHAT and CDR2 is FQNNGV. CDR3 DNA sequence: TGTGCCAGCGGAGCGGGGGGGCCGAATGAGCAGTTCTTC. Translated: CASGAGGPNEQFF.

The rearrangement uses TRBV7-9 and TRBJ2-7, with TRBD2 matching 7 bases. Germline loops: CDR1 SEHNR, CDR2 FQNEAQ (reference sequence). V lost 5 bases to trimming and J lost 1 base; unmatched junction nucleotides: 8. The CDR3 extends over 15 amino acids. CDR3 sequence (DNA): TGTGCCAGCAGCCAGCGGGACGGCGTTTCCTACGAGCAGTACTTC. This gives the protein CASSQRDGVSYEQYF. Supplemented by reference TRBV7-9 and TRBJ2-7, the full variable domain reads DTGVSQNPRHKITKRGQNVTFRCDPISEHNRLYWYRQTLGQGPEFLTYFQNEAQLEKSRLLSDRFSAERPKGSFSTLEIQRTEQGDSAMYLCASSQRDGVSYEQYFGPGTRLTVT.

The V call is TRBV14, the J call TRBJ2-2; tentative D call: TRBD2 (6 bases). Germline CDR1 and CDR2: SGHDN and FVKESK. Trimming pared 1 base from V and 13 bases from J, leaving 10 bases between. The CDR3 runs to 12 residues. The CDR3 DNA reads as TGTGCCAGCAGCCAAGGACTAGTCCGGCTGTTTTTT. It specifies CASSQGLVRLFF.

The chain recombines TRBV10-3 with TRBJ2-5; a weak D match, TRBD2 (7 bases). The CDR3 runs to 16 residues. Germline-derived CDR1 and CDR2 are ENHRY and SYGVKD. The germline V and J ends were trimmed by 5 bases and 4 bases, with 20 bases remaining between them. The CDR3 DNA reads as TGTGCCATCAGTCCCCATGAGGGGGGGCGTATAGAGACCCAGTACTTC. It encodes CAISPHEGGRIETQYF.

The J gene is TRBJ2-7, the V gene TRBV11-2, with D unresolved. In germline, CDR1 is SGHAT, CDR2 FQNNGV. The CDR3 extends over 12 amino acids. V was trimmed by 0 bases and J by 4 bases, leaving 4 bases between them. The CDR3 sequence is CASSLDRYEQYF. The CDR3 DNA reads TGTGCCAGCAGCTTAGATCGGTACGAGCAGTACTTC. The complete variable domain, with remaining parts taken from reference TRBV11-2 and TRBJ2-7, reads EAGVAQSPRYKIIEKRQSVAFWCNPISGHATLYWYQQILGQGPKLLIQFQNNGVVDDSQLPKDRFSAERLKGVDSTLKIQPAKLEDSAVYLCASSLDRYEQYFGPGTRLTVT.

The rearrangement links TRBV6-5 to TRBJ2-1; TRBD2 might be the D (5 bases). This CDR3 is built from 15 residues. V shed 3 bases and J shed 3 bases, with 12 bases lying between them. From germline, CDR1 is MNHEY and CDR2 SVGAGI. The CDR3 sequence is CASSYDPAVYNEQFF. For the CDR3, the DNA is TGTGCCAGCAGTTATGACCCAGCGGTCTACAATGAGCAGTTCTTC.

The chain uses TRBV19 and TRBJ1-1; D unclear. Germline CDR1 reads LNHDA; CDR2 reads SQIVND (reference sequence). Between the trimmed V and J ends, which lost 5 bases and 0 bases, there was a span of 13 bases. The CDR3 consists of 15 residues. CDR3 loop: CASSRAGILNTEAFF. Here the CDR3 DNA reads TGTGCCAGTAGTCGAGCGGGGATTTTGAACACTGAAGCTTTCTTT.